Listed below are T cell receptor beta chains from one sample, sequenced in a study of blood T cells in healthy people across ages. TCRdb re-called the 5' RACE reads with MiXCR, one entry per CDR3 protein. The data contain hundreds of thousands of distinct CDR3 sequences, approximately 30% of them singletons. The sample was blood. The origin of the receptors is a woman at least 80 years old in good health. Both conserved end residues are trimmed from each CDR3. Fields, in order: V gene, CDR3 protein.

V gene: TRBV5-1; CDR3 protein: ASSLSTRDSPLH
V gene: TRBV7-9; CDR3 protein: ASSFAGAYNEQF
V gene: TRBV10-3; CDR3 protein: AISDPSRLAASYNEQF
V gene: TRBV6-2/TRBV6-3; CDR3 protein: ASSYSAQAGNTGELF
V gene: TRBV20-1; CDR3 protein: SARLVQETQY
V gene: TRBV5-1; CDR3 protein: ASSLGPINTDTRY
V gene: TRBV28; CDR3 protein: ASSLGGAAYGYT
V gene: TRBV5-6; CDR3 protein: ASSLGPLVY
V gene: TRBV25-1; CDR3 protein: ASSEFLGDGEKLF
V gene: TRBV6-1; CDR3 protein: ASRVTAHMNTEAF
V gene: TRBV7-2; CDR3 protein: ASSFPNSEQY
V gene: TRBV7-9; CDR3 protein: ASSSTERYEQY
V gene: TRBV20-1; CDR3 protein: SASELTSGITDTQY
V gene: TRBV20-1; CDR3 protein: SASSSTDTQY
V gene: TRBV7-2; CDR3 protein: ASSLDTNYGYT
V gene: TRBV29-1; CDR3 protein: SVEGANNEQF
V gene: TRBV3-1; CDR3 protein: ASRSSNNYGYT
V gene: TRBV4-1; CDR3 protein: ASSRETGNTEAF
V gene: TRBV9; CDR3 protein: ASSVLGGVEAF
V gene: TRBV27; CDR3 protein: ASSLSRSHYGYT
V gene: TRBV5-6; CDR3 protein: ASSPSISGGRT
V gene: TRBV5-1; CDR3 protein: ASRDREKAATEAF
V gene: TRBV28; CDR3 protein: ASSLAGGAPYEQY
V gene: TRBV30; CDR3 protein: AWSSLAGETQY